This TCR beta chain comes out of a study of T-cell memory formation after mild COVID-19 (dated by TCRdb to the early 2020s). With regard to the full study: TCR sequence clusters from the two donors were largely donor specific. In two donors, T-cell clones that expanded and contracted after mild COVID-19 were followed by sequencing TCRalpha and TCRbeta repertoires longitudinally. Two young, previously healthy adult volunteers made up the cohort, one male and one female.

Ficoll-Paque density gradient centrifugation was the method used to isolate PBMCs. What the authors observed across the whole study: SARS-CoV-2 specificity was not confirmed for the second-wave clones peaking on day 37. Clones that contracted from day 15 to 85 showed balanced CD4/CD8 phenotypes, whereas a second wave of clones that expanded from day 15 to 37 leaned towards CD4+. Only a couple of mild cases were covered in the study, and larger cohorts including severe cases with pre-infection samples were considered necessary. Contracting CD4+ clones were found mainly in CM and EM memory subsets, while CD8+ clones were enriched in EMRA. The detection of some responding clones in pre-infection memory suggests that pre-existing cross-reactive memory T cells joined the SARS-CoV-2 response.

According to the germline V gene, CDR1 reads SGHDT and CDR2 reads YYEEEE. Spanning cysteine to phenylalanine, the CDR3 consists of 17 amino acids. Only the CDR3 DNA stays, 51 bases, in frame from base 1. Unmatched junction bases come to 7, with V trimmed by 2 bases and J by 1 base. Turning to this clonotype: What antigen it recognizes has not been identified. Within one base of it there is no much larger clone, and no base qualities were kept.

Sequencing relied on an Illumina NovaSeq 6000. cDNA libraries for TCRalpha and TCRbeta were prepared by 5'RACE using constant-segment primers, with sample barcodes and unique molecular identifiers added. Trizol reagent was used to extract RNA from every sample. Library amplification was performed in two PCR steps, and a second sample barcode and Illumina TruSeq adapters were introduced in the second step. Sequencing of the libraries was done on an Illumina NovaSeq, producing 2 x 150 bp paired-end reads. The original pipeline was this. Reads were demultiplexed and collapsed into UMI-guided consensus sequences with migec v1.2.7. Using mixcr v2.1.11, UMI consensuses were aligned to TRA and TRB V and J templates and then assembled into clonotypes. A clonotype was counted as expanded or contracted only when both edgeR and NoisET called the clonotype significant, with the noise models trained on biological replicates. For edgeR calls, the cutoffs were a false discovery rate-adjusted p below 0.01 and a log2 fold-change threshold of 1. PCA with hierarchical clustering of max-normalized trajectories of the 1000 most abundant clonotypes was used as exploratory dynamics analysis. Separately sequenced CD4+ and CD8+ repertoires were used to assign the CD4 or CD8 phenotype of responding clones. TCRdb reran the public reads through fastp at Q25 and MiXCR, keeping productive beta chains. Every distinct CDR3 protein forms one entry, paired with its most common genes and DNA. Here the V and J calls rest on TCRdb's processing, not on the authors' analysis. Here the sample has roughly 170,000 distinct CDR3 sequences; about 22% occur a single time. Together, the top ten hold approximately 22% of the sample.

What was sequenced was PBMCs or a T cell subset sorted from them (not recorded which). The clonotype was recovered from an adult woman who had mild COVID-19 (a few samples of this study predate the infection). The sample titles of this study are shuffled in the database, so cell type and time point are left out; the donor was told from shared clones. The sequence links TRBV5-6 to TRBJ2-3; the junction holds 10 bases that match TRBD1. The CDR3 amino acid sequence is: CASSFGTGALGTDTQYF. The nucleotides read TGTGCCAGCAGCTTCGGGACAGGGGCGTTGGGCACAGATACGCAGTATTTT.